This TCR beta chain comes out of a study of human T cells and chemical hapten exposure. Using its own MiXCR run on the RACE reads, TCRdb lists one record per CDR3 protein. The repertoire holds 42,000 or so distinct CDR3 sequences, with 3% to 4.5% as singletons. Time point denoted: patch test 1, 2 weeks after DPC sensitization. Indicated treatment: therapeutic diphenylcyclopropenone sensitization with weekly scalp DPC. Sequencing started from total RNA isolated from unfractionated whole blood. CDR1 and CDR2 from the germline V gene are MDHEN and SYDVKM. Trimming stripped 5 bases from V and 3 bases from J, with 17 bases between. The CDR3 has 15 residues.

This clonotype was sampled from a man aged 45-65 years with alopecia areata. Some clones in this sample may be carry-over from other donors' samples. This chain joins TRBV28 and TRBJ2-7, with D perhaps given as TRBD1 or TRBD2 (5 bases each). The input for sequencing was whole blood, taken in connection with sensitization to the hapten diphenylcyclopropenone (DPC). The DNA of the CDR3 is TGTGCCAGCAGTGCCTTGTCGGGGACGGTCTACGAGCAGTACTTC. It encodes CASSALSGTVYEQYF.